The 2 T cell receptor beta chains reported below all come from one sample, sequenced in a study of T-cell reconstitution after alpha-beta-depleted transplantation in children (dated by TCRdb to 2015 to 2016). Library creation used PCR. TCRdb shows the sequencer as Illumina HiSeq 2500. TCR libraries were prepared with molecular barcoding, using unique molecular identifiers to normalize TCRbeta repertoire quantification. TCRdb reprocessing: public reads trimmed at Q25 with fastp, clones called with MiXCR, in-frame beta chains kept. Rows are combined by CDR3 protein, so each entry shows the most common genes and DNA. In all, the sample holds about 510,000 distinct CDR3 sequences, and around 10% of those were seen once. About 15% of the sample rests with the top ten. The treatment or condition tag for this specimen amounts to: allogeneic hematopoietic cell transplantation with graft depleted of TCRalphabeta T cells and CD19 B cells.

The source material was PBMCs, mostly from graft donor cells, sampled 180 days after TCRalphabeta/CD19-depleted stem cell transplant. The receptors come from a female patient aged 2-9 years who had a stem cell transplant for aplastic anemia, so the T cells may come from the graft donor.

V is TRBV29-1 and J is TRBJ1-4, with D unclear. The CDR3 covers 13 residues. Germline CDR1 reads SQVTM; CDR2 reads ANQGSEA. Trimming took off 3 bases at V and 4 bases at J, with 9 bases between the two ends. The CDR3 protein is CSVDRGSNEKLFF. CDR3 nucleotide sequence: TGCAGCGTTGATCGTGGTAGTAATGAAAAACTGTTTTTT.

This chain links TRBV24-1 with TRBJ2-1, with 9 bases lining up with TRBD1. J gave up 8 bases and V 3 bases, and 10 bases lay outside the gene matches. Germline assignment: CDR1 KGHDR and CDR2 SFDVKD. The CDR3 totals 16 residues. CDR3: CATSDLTGTGNDEQFF. CDR3 DNA sequence: TGTGCCACCAGTGATCTAACCGGGACAGGGAACGATGAGCAGTTCTTC.